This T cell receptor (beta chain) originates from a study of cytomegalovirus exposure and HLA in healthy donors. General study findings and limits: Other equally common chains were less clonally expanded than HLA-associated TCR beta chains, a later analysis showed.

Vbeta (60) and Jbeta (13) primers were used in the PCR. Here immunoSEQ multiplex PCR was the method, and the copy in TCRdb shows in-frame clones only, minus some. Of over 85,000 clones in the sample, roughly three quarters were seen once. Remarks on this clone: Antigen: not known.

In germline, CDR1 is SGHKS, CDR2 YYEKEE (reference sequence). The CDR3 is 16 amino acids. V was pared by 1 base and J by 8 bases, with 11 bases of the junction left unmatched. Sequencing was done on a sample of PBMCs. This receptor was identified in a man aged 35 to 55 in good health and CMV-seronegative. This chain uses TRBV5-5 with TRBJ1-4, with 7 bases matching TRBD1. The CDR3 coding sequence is TGTGCCAGCAGCTTGAGGTTGTTGTCAGGGGGGGAAAAACTGTTTTTT. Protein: CASSLRLLSGGEKLFF.